The 10 T cell receptor beta chains listed next were all sequenced from one sample in a study of shared T cell receptors in the human thymus. TCRdb keeps only in-frame clones here, not all; method: immunoSEQ multiplex PCR. Altogether about 610,000 clones are present, roughly 90% being singletons, with the ten largest covering around 0.0099%. The same data also went into a second study, on human thymus T cells.

Sequencing was carried out using thymocytes. These receptors were collected from a boy under two years old with a congenital heart defect.

The J gene is TRBJ2-1, the V gene TRBV7-2, with D possibly being TRBD2 (6 bases). Germline-derived CDR1 and CDR2 are SGHTA and FQGNSA. CDR3 size: 16 residues. V lost 0 bases and J 3 bases, leaving 12 bases between the germline ends. CDR3 protein: CASSLAGLIGYNEQFF. The CDR3 DNA reads as TGTGCCAGCAGCTTAGCTGGACTAATAGGCTACAATGAGCAGTTCTTC. Looking up the rest from reference TRBV7-2 and TRBJ2-1 gives the full variable domain: GAGVSQSPSNKVTEKGKDVELRCDPISGHTALYWYRQSLGQGLEFLIYFQGNSAPDKSGLPSDRFSAERTGGSVSTLTIQRTQQEDSAVYLCASSLAGLIGYNEQFFGPGTRLTVL.

This chain joins TRBV19 and TRBJ1-5; possible D gene TRBD1, 6 bases. Germline CDR1 and CDR2: LNHDA and SQIVND (reference sequence). The CDR3 is 19 residues long. V lost 4 bases, J lost 0 bases, and 22 bases lay in between. The CDR3 DNA reads as TGTGCCAGTAGTACCCTCAGGACAGATTGGCCTTATAGCAATCAGCCCCAGCATTTT. This sequence encodes CASSTLRTDWPYSNQPQHF.

The chain recombines TRBV12-5 with TRBJ2-7, with 7 positions matching TRBD2. Trimming removed 1 base from V and 6 bases from J; junction bases left unmatched: 9. The CDR3 loop spans 15 amino acids. The germline V gene encodes CDR1 LGHNT and CDR2 FRNRAP. Here the CDR3 reads CASGLALWDYGEQYF. CDR3 bases: TGTGCTAGTGGTTTGGCCCTGTGGGACTACGGCGAGCAGTACTTC.

The chain has TRBV30 and TRBJ2-3; 9 bases agree with TRBD2. Germline trimming cut 5 bases from V and 2 bases from J; bases unmatched to any gene: 17. The germline V gene encodes CDR1 GTSNPN and CDR2 SVGIG (reference sequence). This CDR3 comprises 18 residues. DNA for the CDR3: TGTGCCTGGGAAAGAGCGGTGCGCCCTAGCGGGACCACAGATACGCAGTATTTT. Translation: CAWERAVRPSGTTDTQYF.

The chain carries TRBV7-9 and TRBJ2-1; tentatively, D is TRBD2 (6 bases). The CDR3 runs 11 residues. The V end was cut by 11 bases, the J end by 9 bases, with 14 bases between. From germline, CDR1 is SEHNR and CDR2 FQNEAQ (reference sequence). Here the CDR3 DNA reads TGTGCCCTCCCTGGGCGGGGTGAGCAGTTCTTC. Its protein is CALPGRGEQFF. Drawing the rest from reference TRBV7-9 and TRBJ2-1, the complete variable domain is DTGVSQNPRHKITKRGQNVTFRCDPISEHNRLYWYRQTLGQGPEFLTYFQNEAQLEKSRLLSDRFSAERPKGSFSTLEIQRTEQGDSAMYLCALPGRGEQFFGPGTRLTVL.

This sequence joins TRBV18 and TRBJ2-7, with 10 nucleotides matching TRBD2. This CDR3 spans 12 amino acids. J was trimmed by 7 bases and V by 3 bases; bases with no gene match: 0. From germline, CDR1 is KGHSH and CDR2 LQKENI. The CDR3 nucleotides are TGTGCCAGCTCACCGGGACTAGCGGAGCAGTACTTC. It is translated as CASSPGLAEQYF.

The chain uses TRBV11-3 and TRBJ2-7; 11 bases match TRBD2. This CDR3 is built from 18 residues. V was pared by 1 base and J by 6 bases, with 14 bases of the junction left unmatched. The germline gives CDR1 SGHNT, CDR2 YENEEA. The DNA for the CDR3 is TGTGCCAGCAGCTTAGGGGCTAGCGGGAGGCTCCTAAGGAGCGAGCAGTACTTC. The encoded protein is CASSLGASGRLLRSEQYF. Based on the CDR3 plus reference TRBV11-3 and TRBJ2-7, the full variable domain is EAGVVQSPRYKIIEKKQPVAFWCNPISGHNTLYWYLQNLGQGPELLIRYENEEAVDDSQLPKDRFSAERLKGVDSTLKIQPAELGDSAVYLCASSLGASGRLLRSEQYFGPGTRLTVT.

The rearrangement joins TRBV6-5 to TRBJ1-1; D ambiguous. The germline V gene encodes CDR1 MNHEY and CDR2 SVGAGI. The length of the CDR3 is 14 residues. Deletions cut 0 bases from V and 6 bases from J, with 11 bases between. The CDR3 protein is CASSYSGSSAEAFF. As DNA, the CDR3 is TGTGCCAGCAGTTACTCAGGGAGCTCGGCTGAAGCTTTCTTT.

V usage is TRBV6-5 and J usage is TRBJ2-1; D unclear. Germline V gene sequence: CDR1 MNHEY, CDR2 SVGAGI. CDR3 length equals 14 residues. V dropped 2 bases and J dropped 4 bases, with 9 bases sitting between them. This chain's CDR3 is CASSYGKVYNEQFF. DNA of the CDR3: TGTGCCAGCAGTTACGGCAAAGTTTACAATGAGCAGTTCTTC.

V and J are TRBV28 and TRBJ2-3, with D maybe TRBD2 (6 bases). Trimming removed 5 bases at V and 3 bases at J, with 24 bases between. This CDR3 has 18 amino acids. Germline V gene lookup returns CDR1 MDHEN and CDR2 SYDVKM. The CDR3 here is CASSPPTTRVRWTDTQYF. CDR3 nucleotide sequence: TGTGCCAGCAGTCCCCCTACGACTAGAGTAAGATGGACAGATACGCAGTATTTT.